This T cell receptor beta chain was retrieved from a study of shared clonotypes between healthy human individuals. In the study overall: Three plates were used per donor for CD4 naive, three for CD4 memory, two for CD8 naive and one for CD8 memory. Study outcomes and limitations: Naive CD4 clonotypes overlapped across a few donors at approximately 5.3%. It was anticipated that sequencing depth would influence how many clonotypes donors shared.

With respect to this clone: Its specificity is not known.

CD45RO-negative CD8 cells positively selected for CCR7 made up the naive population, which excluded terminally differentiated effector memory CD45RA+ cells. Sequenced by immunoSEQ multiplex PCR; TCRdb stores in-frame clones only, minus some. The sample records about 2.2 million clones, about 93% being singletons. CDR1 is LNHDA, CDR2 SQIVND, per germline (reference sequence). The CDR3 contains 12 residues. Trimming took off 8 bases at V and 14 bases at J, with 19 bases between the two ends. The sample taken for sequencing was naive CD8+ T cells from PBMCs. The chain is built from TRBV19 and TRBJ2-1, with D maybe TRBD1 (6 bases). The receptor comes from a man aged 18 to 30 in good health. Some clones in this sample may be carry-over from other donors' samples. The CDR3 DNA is TGTGCCAGTTCCGATTTACAGGGAAAGGAGTTCTTC. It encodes CASSDLQGKEFF.